This T cell receptor beta chain was retrieved from a study of T cells after yellow fever vaccination. TCRdb fed the 5' RACE reads into MiXCR, producing one record per CDR3 protein. Among about 300,000 distinct CDR3 sequences listed, 3% to 4.5% were seen once. There are many counts of this clonotype. Its target is unknown. Germline lookup yields CDR1 MNHEY and CDR2 SMNVEV (reference sequence). The CDR3 has 16 residues. V lost 6 bases and J lost 8, with 23 bases in between. Study-level findings and limits: Most primary-vaccination clones reappeared after the booster (approximately 95% CD4, 85% to 90% CD8).

The sample in question was PBMCs, obtained 5 days after the yellow fever booster vaccination. V is TRBV27 and J is TRBJ2-1; D might be TRBD1 (5 bases). The receptor was derived from a young man who received the YFV17D yellow fever vaccine. CDR3 coding DNA: TGTGCCAGCAGCCGCGCCGTTCAGCCAGGGTGGGATGAGCAGTTCTTC. Translating gives CASSRAVQPGWDEQFF.